Listed below are T cell receptor beta chains from one sample, sequenced in a study of memory CD4+ T cells and cytomegalovirus serostatus. Some clones are missing from TCRdb's copy, which holds only in-frame ones; the method was immunoSEQ multiplex PCR. Found here are tens of thousands of clones, roughly three quarters of them singletons; the top ten hold around 0.5%. Material for sequencing was memory CD4+ T cells from blood. The receptors stem from an adult in good health and CMV-seronegative. Each CDR3 is given with its conserved first and last residue. Fields, in order: clone size, J gene, D gene, V gene, CDR3 DNA, CDR3 protein. D genes are given only for firm matches. Only part of the rows carry a size: once, few, many, or a class if the clone is expanded.

>.|TRBJ2-3|.|TRBV18
TGTGCCAGCTCACCGCAGGTTGGAACAGATACGCAGTATTTT
CASSPQVGTDTQYF
>.|TRBJ2-5|TRBD1|TRBV7-9
TGTGCCAGCAGCTTAGGAGGGGGCATCAGCGAGACCCAGTACTTC
CASSLGGGISETQYF
>.|TRBJ1-1|TRBD1|TRBV7-2
TGTGCCAGCAGCGGGCTGAAGACAGGGCGAGACACTGAAGCTTTCTTT
CASSGLKTGRDTEAFF
>once|TRBJ1-2|.|TRBV6-6
TGTGCCAGCACCAGACCAGGGAACGGCTACACCTTC
CASTRPGNGYTF
>.|TRBJ2-1|TRBD1|TRBV4-2
TGTGCCAGCAGCCAAGACAGGACAGGGTCGCATGAGCAGTTCTTC
CASSQDRTGSHEQFF
>few|TRBJ1-2|TRBD1|TRBV10-3
TGTGCCATCAGGGGGACAGAGTATGGCTACACCTTC
CAIRGTEYGYTF
>.|TRBJ1-4|TRBD1|TRBV13
TGTGCCAGCAGCGCGGGACAGGGATATGTGAATGAAAAACTGTTTTTT
CASSAGQGYVNEKLFF
>.|TRBJ1-1|TRBD1|TRBV5-4
TGTGCCAGCAGCCCCGGGACAGGGTTCGGGACTGAAGCTTTCTTT
CASSPGTGFGTEAFF
>.|TRBJ2-5|.|TRBV7-3
TGTGCCAGCAGCCCGGATGCGTACCAAGAGACCCAGTACTTC
CASSPDAYQETQYF
>.|TRBJ1-2|TRBD1|TRBV9
TGTGCCAGCAGCGTATCCCCAACAGGGGGAAATGGAGATGGCTACACCTTC
CASSVSPTGGNGDGYTF
>.|TRBJ1-1|.|TRBV6-1
TGTGCCAGCAGGTTAGAGGGGGTCACTGAAGCTTTCTTT
CASRLEGVTEAFF
>.|TRBJ2-1|TRBD1|TRBV27
TGTGCCAGCAGACAGGGGGCAGGGCGGGCCAGCTCCTACAATGAGCAGTTCTTC
CASRQGAGRASSYNEQFF
>once|TRBJ2-7|TRBD1|TRBV7-9
TGTGCCAGCAGCTTCCTCGGGACAGGTCTACGAGAGCAGTACTTC
CASSFLGTGLREQYF
>.|TRBJ1-5|.|TRBV6-5
TGTGCCAGCCGGAGAAATCTCAATCAGCCCCAGCATTTT
CASRRNLNQPQHF
>.|TRBJ1-5|.|TRBV19
TGTGCCGCAAGACAGAACCCTAGGGGCAATCAGCCCCAGCATTTT
CAARQNPRGNQPQHF
>.|TRBJ2-1|TRBD2|TRBV4-1
TGCGCCAGCAGACTCAGCGGGGGGTCCCCAAGCTCCTACAATGAGCAGTTCTTC
CASRLSGGSPSSYNEQFF
>few|TRBJ1-6|TRBD1|TRBV9
TGTGCCAGCAGCCCGACGGGACAGCACTCCTATAATTCACCCCTCCACTTT
CASSPTGQHSYNSPLHF
>.|TRBJ2-5|.|TRBV29-1
TGCAGCGCCAAACAGGAGACCCAGTACTTC
CSAKQETQYF
>.|TRBJ2-1|.|TRBV7-8
TGTGCCAGCAGCTTAGTACGGATGTACGACAATGAGCAGTTCTTC
CASSLVRMYDNEQFF
>.|TRBJ2-5|TRBD1|TRBV5-1
TGCGCCAGCAGCTTGTATAGGACAGGGGACCTCCAAGAGACCCAGTACTTC
CASSLYRTGDLQETQYF
>.|TRBJ2-7|.|TRBV6-5
TGTGCCAGCACTGCTGGCTACGAGCAGTACTTC
CASTAGYEQYF
>.|TRBJ2-5|.|TRBV6-1
TGTGCCAGCAGTGTAAGCGCCTCAGGGACCCAGTACTTC
CASSVSASGTQYF
>.|TRBJ2-7|TRBD1|TRBV18
TGTGCCAGCTCACCATCCATTGGACAGGACTACGAGCAGTACTTC
CASSPSIGQDYEQYF
>once|TRBJ1-1|.|TRBV6-1
TGTGCCAGCAGAGCGGGGAGCACTGAAGCTTTCTTT
CASRAGSTEAFF
>.|TRBJ2-3|.|TRBV5-1
TGCGCCAGCAGCTTGTTCGGGGAGAGCACAGATACGCAGTATTTT
CASSLFGESTDTQYF
>few|TRBJ2-1|.|TRBV2
TGTGCCAGCGTATCTGGGGCCGTCCCCTATGAGCAGTTCTTC
CASVSGAVPYEQFF
>.|TRBJ1-3|.|TRBV11-2
TGTGCCAGCAGGACGGTCTCTGGAAACACCATATATTTT
CASRTVSGNTIYF
>few|TRBJ1-2|.|TRBV5-1
TGCGCCAGCAGCCAACAGGGCCCCCCTAACTATGGCTACACCTTC
CASSQQGPPNYGYTF
>.|TRBJ2-3|TRBD1|TRBV11-2
TGTGCCAGCAGCGCCAACACAGGGGGCGTGGATACGCAGTATTTT
CASSANTGGVDTQYF
>.|TRBJ2-5|.|TRBV5-1
TGCGCCAGCAGCTTGGCGGGGTCAGAGACCCAGTACTTC
CASSLAGSETQYF
>.|TRBJ2-2|TRBD2|TRBV7-8
TGTGCCAGCAGCCCTGTGGTAGCGGGGGCCACCGGGGAGCTGTTTTTT
CASSPVVAGATGELFF
>.|TRBJ2-7|TRBD2|TRBV9
TGTGCCAGCAGCCCCGGAGGGGGACTAGCCTCCTACGAGCAGTACTTC
CASSPGGGLASYEQYF